Each of the 18 T cell receptor beta chains below was sequenced from the same sample in a study of T cells in localized non-small cell lung cancer. Clones were sequenced by immunoSEQ multiplex PCR, and TCRdb holds only the in-frame ones, with some missing. This table has about 92,000 clones, just over 90% appearing once. The sample consisted of PBMCs, taken before any cancer treatment. The receptors shown here come from a woman aged 40-69 years with stage II squamous cell lung carcinoma.

This clone has more than one count but fewer than ten. The CDR3 sequence is CASSIFGEAFF. In DNA, the CDR3 is TGTGCCAGTAGTATCTTCGGGGAAGCTTTCTTT. The chain has TRBV19 and TRBJ1-1; D ambiguous. This CDR3 spans 11 amino acids. In germline, CDR1 is LNHDA, CDR2 SQIVND (reference sequence). Trimming took 3 bases from V and 8 from J, leaving 7 bases between them.

The rearrangement links TRBV7-9 to TRBJ2-3, with D perhaps TRBD1 (5 bases). From germline, CDR1 is SEHNR and CDR2 FQNEAQ (reference sequence). The CDR3 spans 14 residues. The V gene lost 5 bases and the J gene lost 6 bases, with 15 bases spanning the gap. CDR3 sequence reads: CASSPPQGADTQYF. The CDR3 nucleotides are TGTGCCAGCAGCCCACCCCAGGGTGCGGATACGCAGTATTTT.

This clone was counted between two and nine times. This chain connects TRBV5-6 to TRBJ2-7; TRBD2 matches at 10 bases. The germline V gene has CDR1 SGHDT and CDR2 YYEEEE. Trimming at V came to 2 bases and at J to 9 bases, leaving 8 bases not matched to a gene. This CDR3 region has 14 residues. The CDR3 coding sequence is TGTGCCAGCAGCTTCCCGGGACTAGCGACGACGCAGTACTTC. Translation gives CASSFPGLATTQYF.

CDR3 residues: CASSRDRGTEAFF. CDR3 nucleotides: TGTGCCAGCAGCCGGGACAGGGGTACTGAAGCTTTCTTT. The V gene is TRBV11-2, the J gene TRBJ1-1, with 10 nucleotides matching TRBD1. The V and J ends lost 5 bases and 5 bases, in that order; junction bases with no gene match: 2. CDR3 length equals 13 residues. From germline, CDR1 is SGHAT and CDR2 FQNNGV.

The V gene is TRBV5-1, the J gene TRBJ1-1, with D possibly being TRBD1 (6 bases). The CDR3 runs to 14 residues. V was clipped by 4 bases and J by 6 bases, with 16 bases between them. Per the germline V gene, CDR1 is SGHRS and CDR2 is YFSETQ. The CDR3 nucleotides read TGCGCCAGCAGCCTCCGGCAGGGGAATGCTGAAGCTTTCTTT. As protein: CASSLRQGNAEAFF.

The genes are TRBV19 and TRBJ1-2; D is perhaps TRBD1 (5 bases). V lost 7 bases and J lost 6, with 6 bases in between. The CDR3 has 10 residues. Germline CDR1 and CDR2: LNHDA and SQIVND (reference sequence). As DNA, the CDR3 is TGTGCCAGTAAAGGGGATGGCTACACCTTC. It specifies CASKGDGYTF.

This clone was seen a few times. DNA of the CDR3: TGTGCCAGCTCACCACCGGGGACAGGGGGAACCGGGGAGCTGTTTTTT. Translation: CASSPPGTGGTGELFF. This chain links TRBV18 with TRBJ2-2; TRBD1 agrees at 11 bases. This CDR3 is built from 16 residues. CDR1 is KGHSH, CDR2 LQKENI, per germline. The trim removed 0 bases at V and 5 bases at J, leaving 2 bases unmatched.

The chain joins TRBV10-3 to TRBJ2-7; D is unresolved. This CDR3 comprises 13 residues. The V end was cut by 4 bases, the J end by 3 bases, with 10 bases between. Germline CDR1 reads ENHRY; CDR2 reads SYGVKD. The CDR3 DNA reads TGTGCCATCAGTGGGATGGACCGCTACGAGCAGTACTTC. Protein product: CAISGMDRYEQYF.

CDR3 sequence reads: CASSNHPGGDGYTF. The CDR3 coding sequence is TGTGCCAGCAGTAACCACCCAGGGGGCGATGGCTACACCTTC. This chain joins TRBV6-6 and TRBJ1-2; 8 nucleotides align to TRBD1. The germline gives CDR1 MNHNY, CDR2 SVGAGI (reference sequence). J was trimmed by 6 bases and V by 5 bases; bases with no gene match: 8. This CDR3 contains 14 residues.

This chain uses TRBV7-9 with TRBJ1-5; D gene uncertain. The CDR3 runs 13 residues. Germline V gives CDR1 SEHNR, CDR2 FQNEAQ (reference sequence). V was pared by 3 bases and J by 5 bases, with 8 bases between. This chain's CDR3 is CASSFSVDQPQHF. CDR3 nucleotides: TGTGCCAGCAGCTTTAGCGTCGATCAGCCCCAGCATTTT.

The chain carries TRBV11-2 and TRBJ1-2; D is perhaps TRBD1 (6 bases). Per the germline V gene, CDR1 is SGHAT and CDR2 is FQNNGV. CDR3 length equals 15 residues. V was cut by 0 bases and J by 5 bases, with 13 bases left in between. CDR3 sequence: CASSLEGGAGYGYTF. In DNA, the CDR3 is TGTGCCAGCAGCTTAGAGGGGGGCGCGGGATATGGCTACACCTTC.

This clone was observed a single time. V is TRBV6-6 and J is TRBJ2-3; 8 bases are a match to TRBD2. Germline CDR1 reads MNHNY; CDR2 reads SVGAGI (reference sequence). Trimming at V came to 0 bases and at J to 1 base, leaving 3 bases not matched to a gene. The CDR3 consists of 16 residues. CDR3 residues: CASSYSSGIGTDTQYF. CDR3 coding DNA: TGTGCCAGCAGTTACTCTAGCGGGATTGGCACAGATACGCAGTATTTT.

This chain uses TRBV18 with TRBJ1-1; TRBD1 agrees at 11 bases. The J segment lost 0 bases and the V segment lost 5 bases, leaving 2 bases of the junction unmatched. The germline CDR1 and CDR2 sequences are KGHSH and LQKENI. The CDR3 is 15 residues long. As DNA, the CDR3 is TGTGCCAGCTCAGGGACAGGGGGGATGAACACTGAAGCTTTCTTT. It encodes CASSGTGGMNTEAFF.

The chain combines TRBV11-2 with TRBJ1-5; TRBD1 matches 7 bases. Germline CDR1 reads SGHAT; CDR2 reads FQNNGV. J gave up 0 bases and V 5 bases, and 4 bases lay outside the gene matches. This CDR3 has 15 residues. CDR3 nucleotide sequence: TGTGCCAGCAGCCCAACAGGGGATAGCAATCAGCCCCAGCATTTT. This gives the protein CASSPTGDSNQPQHF. The variable domain in full, with the rest retrieved from reference TRBV11-2 and TRBJ1-5, is EAGVAQSPRYKIIEKRQSVAFWCNPISGHATLYWYQQILGQGPKLLIQFQNNGVVDDSQLPKDRFSAERLKGVDSTLKIQPAKLEDSAVYLCASSPTGDSNQPQHFGDGTRLSIL.

The chain is built from TRBV6-5 and TRBJ2-5; maybe TRBD2 (6 bases). This CDR3 spans 15 amino acids. V lost 2 bases to trimming and J lost 7 bases, with 17 bases between them. Germline loops: CDR1 MNHEY, CDR2 SVGAGI. CDR3 amino acids: CASSYEQTQTRTQYF. In DNA form, the CDR3 reads TGTGCCAGCAGTTACGAACAGACCCAGACTAGGACCCAGTACTTC.

Regarding this clone: The sample holds other DNA sequences that translate to the same CDR3. The genes are TRBV7-9 and TRBJ2-3; D is uncertain. Germline V gives CDR1 SEHNR, CDR2 FQNEAQ (reference sequence). This CDR3 spans 13 amino acids. V lost 6 bases and J lost 0, with 7 bases in between. The CDR3 spells CASSSGSTDTQYF. The DNA for the CDR3 is TGTGCCAGCAGTTCAGGCAGCACAGATACGCAGTATTTT.

V is TRBV5-1 and J is TRBJ2-6; no clear D. Germline V gene data show CDR1 as SGHRS and CDR2 as YFSETQ. The CDR3 is 17 amino acids. Trimming removed 0 bases from V and 0 bases from J, with 10 bases in between. The CDR3 protein is CASSLEPMGSGANVLTF. The CDR3 DNA follows: TGCGCCAGCAGCTTGGAGCCGATGGGCTCTGGGGCCAACGTCCTGACTTTC. The variable domain in full, with the rest retrieved from reference TRBV5-1 and TRBJ2-6, is KAGVTQTPRYLIKTRGQQVTLSCSPISGHRSVSWYQQTPGQGLQFLFEYFSETQRNKGNFPGRFSGRQFSNSRSEMNVSTLELGDSALYLCASSLEPMGSGANVLTFGAGSRLTVL.

The genes are TRBV10-3 and TRBJ1-1, with D possibly matching TRBD1 (5 bases). Deletions cut 11 bases from V and 1 base from J, with 20 bases between. Per the germline V gene, CDR1 is ENHRY and CDR2 is SYGVKD. The CDR3 sequence is 15 residues long. For the CDR3, the DNA is TGTGCCCTTTTGGGGGACTGGGAAGCGAACACTGAAGCTTTCTTT. Protein product: CALLGDWEANTEAFF.